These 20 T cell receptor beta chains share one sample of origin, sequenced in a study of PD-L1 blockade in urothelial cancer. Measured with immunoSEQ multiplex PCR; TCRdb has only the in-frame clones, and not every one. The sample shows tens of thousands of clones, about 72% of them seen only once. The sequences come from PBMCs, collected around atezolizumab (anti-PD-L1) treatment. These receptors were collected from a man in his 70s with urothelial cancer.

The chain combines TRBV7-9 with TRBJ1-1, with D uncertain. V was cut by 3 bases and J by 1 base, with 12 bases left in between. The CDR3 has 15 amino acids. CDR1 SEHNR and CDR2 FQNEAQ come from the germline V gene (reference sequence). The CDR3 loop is CASSFPGPRNTEAFF. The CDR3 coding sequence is TGTGCCAGCAGCTTCCCTGGGCCCCGGAACACTGAAGCTTTCTTT.

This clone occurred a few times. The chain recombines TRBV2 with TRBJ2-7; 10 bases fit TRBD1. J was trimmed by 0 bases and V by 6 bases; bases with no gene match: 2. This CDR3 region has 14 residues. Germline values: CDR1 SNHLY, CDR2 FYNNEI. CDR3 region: CASRGTGASYEQYF. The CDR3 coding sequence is TGTGCCAGCAGGGGGACAGGGGCCTCCTACGAGCAGTACTTC. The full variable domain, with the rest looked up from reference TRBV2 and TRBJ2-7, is EPEVTQTPSHQVTQMGQEVILRCVPISNHLYFYWYRQILGQKVEFLVSFYNNEISEKSEIFDDQFSVERPDGSNFTLKIRSTKLEDSAMYFCASRGTGASYEQYFGPGTRLTVT.

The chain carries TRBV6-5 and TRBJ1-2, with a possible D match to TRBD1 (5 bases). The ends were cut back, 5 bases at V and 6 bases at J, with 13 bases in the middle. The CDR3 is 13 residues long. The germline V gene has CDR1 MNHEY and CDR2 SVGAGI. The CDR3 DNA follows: TGTGCCAGCAGTCGCCCCGGGGGGGATGGCTACACCTTC. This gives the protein CASSRPGGDGYTF.

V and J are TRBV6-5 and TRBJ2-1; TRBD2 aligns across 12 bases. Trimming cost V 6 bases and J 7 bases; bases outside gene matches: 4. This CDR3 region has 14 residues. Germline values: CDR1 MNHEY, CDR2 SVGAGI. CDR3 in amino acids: CASRLAGGRNEQFF. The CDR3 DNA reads TGTGCCAGCAGGCTAGCGGGAGGGAGAAATGAGCAGTTCTTC.

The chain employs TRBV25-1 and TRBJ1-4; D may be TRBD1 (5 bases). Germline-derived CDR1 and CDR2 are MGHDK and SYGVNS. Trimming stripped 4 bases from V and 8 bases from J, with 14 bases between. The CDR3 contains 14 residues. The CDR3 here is CASSAAQGKEKLFF. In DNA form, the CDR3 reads TGTGCCAGCAGTGCGGCCCAGGGTAAAGAAAAACTGTTTTTT. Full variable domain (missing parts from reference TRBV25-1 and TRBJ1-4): EADIYQTPRYLVIGTGKKITLECSQTMGHDKMYWYQQDPGMELHLIHYSYGVNSTEKGDLSSESTVSRIRTEHFPLTLESARPSHTSQYLCASSAAQGKEKLFFGSGTQLSVL.

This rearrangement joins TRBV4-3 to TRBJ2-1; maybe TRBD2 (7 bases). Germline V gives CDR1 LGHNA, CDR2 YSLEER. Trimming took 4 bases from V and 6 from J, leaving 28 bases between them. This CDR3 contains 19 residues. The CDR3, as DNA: TGCGCCAGCAGCCGGGGGGAGGGGAGGGGGGTTAGTAAGGTCAATGAGCAGTTCTTC. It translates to CASSRGEGRGVSKVNEQFF.

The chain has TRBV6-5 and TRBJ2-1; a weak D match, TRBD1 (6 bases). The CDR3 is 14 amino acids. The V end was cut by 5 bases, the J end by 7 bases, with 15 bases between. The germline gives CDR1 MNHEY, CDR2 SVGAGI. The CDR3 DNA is TGTGCCAGCAGTCTATACAGGGAAGCAAATGAGCAGTTCTTC. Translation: CASSLYREANEQFF.

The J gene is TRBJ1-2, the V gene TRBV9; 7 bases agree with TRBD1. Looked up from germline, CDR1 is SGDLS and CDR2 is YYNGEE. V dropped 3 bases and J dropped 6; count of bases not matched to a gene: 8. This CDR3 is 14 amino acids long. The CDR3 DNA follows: TGTGCCAGCAGCGGAAAGACAGGGAAAAATGGCTACACCTTC. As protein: CASSGKTGKNGYTF.

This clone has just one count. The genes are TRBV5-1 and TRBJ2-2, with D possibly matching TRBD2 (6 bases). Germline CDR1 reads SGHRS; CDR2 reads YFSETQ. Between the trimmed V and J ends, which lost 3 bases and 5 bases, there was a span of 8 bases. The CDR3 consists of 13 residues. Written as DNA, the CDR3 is TGCGCCAGCAGCTATGGGGGGACCGGGGAGCTGTTTTTT. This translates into CASSYGGTGELFF.

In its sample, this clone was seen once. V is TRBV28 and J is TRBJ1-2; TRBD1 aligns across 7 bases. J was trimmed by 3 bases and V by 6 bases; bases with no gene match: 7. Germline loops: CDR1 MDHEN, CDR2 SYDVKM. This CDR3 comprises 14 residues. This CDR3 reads CASRIGTADYGYTF. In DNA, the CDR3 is TGTGCCAGCAGGATTGGGACAGCCGACTATGGCTACACCTTC.

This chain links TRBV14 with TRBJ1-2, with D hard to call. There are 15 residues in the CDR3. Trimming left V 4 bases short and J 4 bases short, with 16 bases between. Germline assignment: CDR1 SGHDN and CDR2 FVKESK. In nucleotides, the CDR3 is TGTGCCAGCAGCCCAAGATCAACAGCTATCTATGGCTACACCTTC. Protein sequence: CASSPRSTAIYGYTF.

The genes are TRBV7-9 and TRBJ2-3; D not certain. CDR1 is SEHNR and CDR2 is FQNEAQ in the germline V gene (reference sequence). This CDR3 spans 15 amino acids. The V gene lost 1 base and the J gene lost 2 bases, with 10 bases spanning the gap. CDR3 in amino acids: CASSLDKRVTDTQYF. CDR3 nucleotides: TGTGCCAGCAGCTTAGATAAGCGCGTCACAGATACGCAGTATTTT. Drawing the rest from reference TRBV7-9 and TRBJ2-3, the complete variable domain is DTGVSQNPRHKITKRGQNVTFRCDPISEHNRLYWYRQTLGQGPEFLTYFQNEAQLEKSRLLSDRFSAERPKGSFSTLEIQRTEQGDSAMYLCASSLDKRVTDTQYFGPGTRLTVL.

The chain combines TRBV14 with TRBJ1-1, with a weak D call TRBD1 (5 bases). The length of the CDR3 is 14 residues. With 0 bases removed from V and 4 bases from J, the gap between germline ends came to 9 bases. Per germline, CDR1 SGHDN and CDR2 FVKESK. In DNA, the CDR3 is TGTGCCAGCAGCCAAGAGGGGGGGGTCACTGAAGCTTTCTTT. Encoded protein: CASSQEGGVTEAFF.

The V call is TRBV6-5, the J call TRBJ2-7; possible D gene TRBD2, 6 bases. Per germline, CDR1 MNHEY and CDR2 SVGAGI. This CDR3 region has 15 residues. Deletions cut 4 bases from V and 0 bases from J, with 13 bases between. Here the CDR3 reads CASSFHTGSSYEQYF. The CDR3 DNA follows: TGTGCCAGCAGTTTTCATACCGGGAGCTCCTACGAGCAGTACTTC.

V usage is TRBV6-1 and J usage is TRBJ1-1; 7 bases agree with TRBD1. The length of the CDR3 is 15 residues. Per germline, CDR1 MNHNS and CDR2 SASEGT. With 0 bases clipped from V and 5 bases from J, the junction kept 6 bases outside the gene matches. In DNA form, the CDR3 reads TGTGCCAGCAGTGAAGCGAAGGGGGCTGGGACTGAAGCTTTCTTT. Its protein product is CASSEAKGAGTEAFF.

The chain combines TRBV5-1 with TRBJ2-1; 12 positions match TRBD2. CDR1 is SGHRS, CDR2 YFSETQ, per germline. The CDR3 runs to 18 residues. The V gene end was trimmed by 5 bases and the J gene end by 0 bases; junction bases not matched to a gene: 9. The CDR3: CASRGLAGGWSSYNEQFF. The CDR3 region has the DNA TGCGCCAGCAGGGGTCTAGCGGGGGGGTGGAGCTCCTACAATGAGCAGTTCTTC.

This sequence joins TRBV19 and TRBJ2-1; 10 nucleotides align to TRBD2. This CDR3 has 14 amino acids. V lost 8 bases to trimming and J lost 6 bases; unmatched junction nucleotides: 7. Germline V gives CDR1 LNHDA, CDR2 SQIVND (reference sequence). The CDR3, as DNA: TGTGCCAGTCGGACTAGCGGCCTTTTCAATGAGCAGTTCTTC. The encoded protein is CASRTSGLFNEQFF.

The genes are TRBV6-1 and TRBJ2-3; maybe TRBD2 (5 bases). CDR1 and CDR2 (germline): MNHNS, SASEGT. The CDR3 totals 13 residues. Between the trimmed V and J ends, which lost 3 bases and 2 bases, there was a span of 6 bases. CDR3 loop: CASSDLATDTQYF. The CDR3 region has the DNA TGTGCCAGCAGTGACCTAGCCACAGATACGCAGTATTTT.

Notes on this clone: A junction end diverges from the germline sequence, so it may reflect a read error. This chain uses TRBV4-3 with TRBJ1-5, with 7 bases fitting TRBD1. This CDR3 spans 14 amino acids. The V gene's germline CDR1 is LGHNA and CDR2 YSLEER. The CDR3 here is CASSEDRDNQPQHF. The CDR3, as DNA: TGCGCCAGCAGCGAAGACAGGGACAATCAGCCCCAGCATTTT.

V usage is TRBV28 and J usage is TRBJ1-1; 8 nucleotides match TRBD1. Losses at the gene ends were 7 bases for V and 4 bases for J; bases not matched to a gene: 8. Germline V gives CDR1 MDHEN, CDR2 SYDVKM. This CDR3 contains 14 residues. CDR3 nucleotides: TGTGCCAGCACCCCCGGACAGGGCGTCACTGAAGCTTTCTTT. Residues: CASTPGQGVTEAFF.